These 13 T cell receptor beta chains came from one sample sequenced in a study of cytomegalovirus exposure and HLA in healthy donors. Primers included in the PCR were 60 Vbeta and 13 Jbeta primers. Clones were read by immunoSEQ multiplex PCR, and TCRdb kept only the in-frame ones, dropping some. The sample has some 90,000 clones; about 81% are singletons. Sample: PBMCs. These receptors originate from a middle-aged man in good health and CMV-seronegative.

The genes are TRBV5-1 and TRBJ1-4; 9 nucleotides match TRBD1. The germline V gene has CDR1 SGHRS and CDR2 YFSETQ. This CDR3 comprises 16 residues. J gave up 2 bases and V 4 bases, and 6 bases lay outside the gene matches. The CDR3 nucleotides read TGCGCCAGCAGCATCACAGGGGGCGCGACTAATGAAAAACTGTTTTTT. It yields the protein CASSITGGATNEKLFF.

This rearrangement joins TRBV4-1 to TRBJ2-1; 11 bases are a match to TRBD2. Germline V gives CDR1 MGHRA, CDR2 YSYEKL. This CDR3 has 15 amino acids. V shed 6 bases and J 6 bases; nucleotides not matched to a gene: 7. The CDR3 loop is CASSPIAGGRNEQFF. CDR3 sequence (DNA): TGCGCCAGCAGTCCTATAGCGGGGGGGCGCAATGAGCAGTTCTTC.

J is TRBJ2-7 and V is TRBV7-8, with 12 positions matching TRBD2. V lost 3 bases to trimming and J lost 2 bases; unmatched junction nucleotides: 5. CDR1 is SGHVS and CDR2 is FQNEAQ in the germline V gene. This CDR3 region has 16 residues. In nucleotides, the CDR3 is TGTGCCAGCAGCTTGTGGGCTAGCGGGGGGGCCTACGAGCAGTACTTC. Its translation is CASSLWASGGAYEQYF.

The CDR3 protein is CASSPGRLQGNTEAFF. In DNA, the CDR3 is TGTGCCAGCTCACCAGGGAGACTACAGGGGAACACTGAAGCTTTCTTT. V is TRBV18 and J is TRBJ1-1; a possible D gene is TRBD1 (6 bases). CDR1 and CDR2 from the germline V gene are KGHSH and LQKENI. The CDR3 has 16 residues. V was trimmed by 2 bases and J by 1 base, leaving 14 bases between them.

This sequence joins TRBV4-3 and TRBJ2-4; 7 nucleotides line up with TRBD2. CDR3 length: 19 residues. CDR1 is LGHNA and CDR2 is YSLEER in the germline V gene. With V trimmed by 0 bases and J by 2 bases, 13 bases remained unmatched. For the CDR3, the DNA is TGCGCCAGCAGCCAAGATCGGGCGGGCGGGGGATACCCCAAAAACATTCAGTACTTC. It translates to CASSQDRAGGGYPKNIQYF.

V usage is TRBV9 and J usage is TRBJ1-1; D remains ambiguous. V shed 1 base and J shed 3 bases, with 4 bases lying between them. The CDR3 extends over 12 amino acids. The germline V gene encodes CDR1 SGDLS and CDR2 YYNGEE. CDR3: CASSVTDTEAFF. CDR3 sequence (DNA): TGTGCCAGCAGCGTAACAGACACTGAAGCTTTCTTT.

In DNA, the CDR3 is TGTGCTAGTGGCCGGACAGGGTACAATGAGCAGTTCTTC. It specifies CASGRTGYNEQFF. The chain employs TRBV12-5 and TRBJ2-1; 8 positions agree with TRBD1. In germline, CDR1 is LGHNT, CDR2 FRNRAP. CDR3 length equals 13 residues. Trimming at V came to 6 bases and at J to 4 bases, leaving 2 bases not matched to a gene.

DNA of the CDR3: TGTGCCAGCAGTTACTCAGGGGGCGGCAATCAGCCCCAGCATTTT. This sequence encodes CASSYSGGGNQPQHF. J is TRBJ1-5 and V is TRBV6-6, with 7 bases lining up with TRBD1. V was pared by 0 bases and J by 2 bases, with 1 base of the junction left unmatched. Germline values: CDR1 MNHNY, CDR2 SVGAGI (reference sequence). CDR3 length equals 15 residues.

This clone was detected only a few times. The CDR3 protein is CASSLESRYEQYF. CDR3 DNA: TGTGCCAGCAGCTTAGAGTCCCGGTACGAGCAGTACTTC. The rearrangement joins TRBV7-9 to TRBJ2-7; D remains unclear. From germline, CDR1 is SEHNR and CDR2 FQNEAQ (reference sequence). The CDR3 is 13 residues long. V was clipped by 1 base and J by 4 bases, with 8 bases between them.

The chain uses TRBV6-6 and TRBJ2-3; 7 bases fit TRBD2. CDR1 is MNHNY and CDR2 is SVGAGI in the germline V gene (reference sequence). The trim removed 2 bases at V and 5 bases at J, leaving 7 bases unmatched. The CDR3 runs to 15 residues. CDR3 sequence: CASSYGAGVVDTQYF. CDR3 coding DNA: TGTGCCAGCAGTTACGGTGCGGGGGTCGTAGATACGCAGTATTTT.

Here the CDR3 reads CASSVAGRRLTYEQYF. In DNA, the CDR3 is TGTGCCAGCAGCGTTGCCGGTAGGCGGCTAACCTACGAGCAGTACTTC. The chain recombines TRBV5-4 with TRBJ2-7, with D hard to call. V was pared by 4 bases and J by 2 bases, with 19 bases between. Germline V gene sequence: CDR1 SGHNT, CDR2 YYREEE (reference sequence). This CDR3 region has 16 residues. The variable domain in full, with the rest retrieved from reference TRBV5-4 and TRBJ2-7, is ETGVTQSPTHLIKTRGQQVTLRCSSQSGHNTVSWYQQALGQGPQFIFQYYREEENGRGNFPPRFSGLQFPNYSSELNVNALELDDSALYLCASSVAGRRLTYEQYFGPGTRLTVT.

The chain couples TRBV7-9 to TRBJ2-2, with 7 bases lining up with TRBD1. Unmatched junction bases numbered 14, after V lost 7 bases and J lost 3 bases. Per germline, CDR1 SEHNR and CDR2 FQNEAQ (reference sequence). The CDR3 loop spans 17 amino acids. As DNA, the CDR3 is TGTGCCAGCACTGCCGGGACAGAGGGTTTTGACACCGGGGAGCTGTTTTTT. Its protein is CASTAGTEGFDTGELFF.

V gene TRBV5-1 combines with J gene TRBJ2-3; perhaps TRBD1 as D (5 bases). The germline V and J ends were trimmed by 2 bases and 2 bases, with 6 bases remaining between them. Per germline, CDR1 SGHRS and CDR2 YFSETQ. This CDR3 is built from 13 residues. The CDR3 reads CASSLQDTDTQYF. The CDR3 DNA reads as TGCGCCAGCAGCTTACAGGACACAGATACGCAGTATTTT.